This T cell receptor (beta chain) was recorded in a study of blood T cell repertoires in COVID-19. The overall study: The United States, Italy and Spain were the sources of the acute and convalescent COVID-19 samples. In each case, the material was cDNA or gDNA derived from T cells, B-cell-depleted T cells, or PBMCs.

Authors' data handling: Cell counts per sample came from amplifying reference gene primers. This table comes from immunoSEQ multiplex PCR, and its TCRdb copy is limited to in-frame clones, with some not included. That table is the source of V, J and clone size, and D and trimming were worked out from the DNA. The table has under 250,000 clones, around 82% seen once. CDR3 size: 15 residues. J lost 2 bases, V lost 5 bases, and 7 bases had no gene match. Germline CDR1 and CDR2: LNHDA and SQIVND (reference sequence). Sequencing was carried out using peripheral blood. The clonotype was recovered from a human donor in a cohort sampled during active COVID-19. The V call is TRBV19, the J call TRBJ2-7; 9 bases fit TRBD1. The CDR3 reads CASSVRDRDTYEQYF. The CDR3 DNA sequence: TGTGCCAGTAGTGTCCGGGACAGGGACACCTACGAGCAGTACTTC.